Presented here are 10 T cell receptor beta chains from one specimen sequenced in a study of immune evolution from preneoplasia to lung adenocarcinoma. Only in-frame clones appear in the TCRdb table, and some are missing; sequencing was by immunoSEQ multiplex PCR. Of 20,000 to 30,000 clones in the sample, just under 75% were seen once. The material sequenced was FFPE invasive lung adenocarcinoma tissue. All receptors come from a person in their sixties with invasive lung adenocarcinoma. Some clones in this sample may be carry-over from other donors' samples.

There are a few counts of this clone. The gene calls are TRBV7-9 and TRBJ2-1; perhaps D is TRBD1 or TRBD2 (5 bases each). V was trimmed by 6 bases and J by 8 bases, leaving 20 bases between them. The CDR3 runs 15 residues. CDR1 is SEHNR and CDR2 is FQNEAQ in the germline V gene (reference sequence). Here the CDR3 reads CASSEGRGSQDEQFF. DNA of the CDR3: TGTGCCAGCAGTGAGGGAAGGGGCTCCCAGGATGAGCAGTTCTTC.

V gene TRBV30 combines with J gene TRBJ1-4; the D gene is possibly TRBD1 (6 bases). This CDR3 spans 13 amino acids. Germline CDR1 is GTSNPN and CDR2 is SVGIG (reference sequence). V shed 5 bases and J shed 4 bases, with 11 bases lying between them. The CDR3 sequence: CAWSGQRNEKLFF. The CDR3 nucleotides are TGTGCCTGGTCCGGACAGCGTAATGAAAAACTGTTTTTT.

The gene calls are TRBV5-6 and TRBJ2-1; 10 nucleotides agree with TRBD2. The CDR3 runs 16 residues. Germline V gene lookup returns CDR1 SGHDT and CDR2 YYEEEE. Losses at the gene ends were 2 bases for V and 7 bases for J; bases not matched to a gene: 9. The CDR3 bases are TGTGCCAGCAGCTTAAGGGCTAGCGGGAGTTGGAATGAGCAGTTCTTC. It is translated as CASSLRASGSWNEQFF. The complete variable domain, with remaining parts taken from reference TRBV5-6 and TRBJ2-1, reads DAGVTQSPTHLIKTRGQQVTLRCSPKSGHDTVSWYQQALGQGPQFIFQYYEEEERQRGNFPDRFSGHQFPNYSSELNVNALLLGDSALYLCASSLRASGSWNEQFFGPGTRLTVL.

The chain recombines TRBV21-1 with TRBJ1-3. TRBV21-1 is a recognized pseudogene. The CDR3 loop spans 16 amino acids. The CDR3: CASSKWGGPSGNTIYF. Here the CDR3 DNA reads TGTGCCAGCAGCAAATGGGGCGGGCCTTCTGGAAACACCATATATTTT.

The chain links TRBV7-3 to TRBJ1-2; TRBD1 matches at 8 bases. The V gene's germline CDR1 is SGHTA and CDR2 FQGTGA. V dropped 5 bases and J dropped 8; count of bases not matched to a gene: 7. The CDR3 consists of 13 residues. The CDR3 loop is CASSLGQGRGYTF. In nucleotides, the CDR3 is TGTGCCAGCAGCCTTGGACAGGGCCGGGGCTACACCTTC.

The chain recombines TRBV11-1 with TRBJ1-1; a weak D match, TRBD1 (5 bases). The length of the CDR3 is 13 residues. CDR1 SGHAT and CDR2 FQDESV come from the germline V gene (reference sequence). V gave up 5 bases and J gave up 5 bases, with 12 bases separating them. This chain's CDR3 is CASSILEGTEAFF. The CDR3 DNA follows: TGTGCCAGCAGCATCTTGGAGGGGACTGAAGCTTTCTTT.

The chain links TRBV18 to TRBJ2-7, with no clear D. The CDR3 covers 14 residues. Trimming removed 3 bases from V and 3 bases from J, with 12 bases in between. CDR1 is KGHSH and CDR2 is LQKENI in the germline V gene. The CDR3 DNA follows: TGTGCCAGCTCACCGGCGATCGAGAGCTACGAGCAGTACTTC. Protein sequence: CASSPAIESYEQYF.

The V and J genes are TRBV28 and TRBJ2-1, with 8 nucleotides matching TRBD2. This CDR3 is built from 14 residues. Germline-derived CDR1 and CDR2 are MDHEN and SYDVKM. V was clipped by 2 bases and J by 7 bases; unmatched bases: 4. The CDR3 region is CASSLVAGKNEQFF. In DNA form, the CDR3 reads TGTGCCAGCAGTTTAGTAGCGGGAAAGAATGAGCAGTTCTTC.

This CDR3 reads CASSVRGGSYNEQFF. DNA of the CDR3: TGTGCCAGCAGTGTTCGCGGGGGATCCTACAATGAGCAGTTCTTC. The V call is TRBV2, the J call TRBJ2-1; TRBD2 aligns across 7 bases. The V segment lost 4 bases and the J segment 1 base; nucleotides outside the gene matches: 4. Germline V CDR1 and CDR2: SNHLY, FYNNEI. The CDR3 contains 15 residues.

The chain employs TRBV11-2 and TRBJ2-1; D is ambiguous. Germline V gene data show CDR1 as SGHAT and CDR2 as FQNNGV. The ends were cut back, 5 bases at V and 6 bases at J, with 8 bases in the middle. The CDR3 consists of 12 residues. CDR3: CASSPFSNEQFF. CDR3 nucleotides: TGTGCCAGCAGCCCCTTTAGCAATGAGCAGTTCTTC.